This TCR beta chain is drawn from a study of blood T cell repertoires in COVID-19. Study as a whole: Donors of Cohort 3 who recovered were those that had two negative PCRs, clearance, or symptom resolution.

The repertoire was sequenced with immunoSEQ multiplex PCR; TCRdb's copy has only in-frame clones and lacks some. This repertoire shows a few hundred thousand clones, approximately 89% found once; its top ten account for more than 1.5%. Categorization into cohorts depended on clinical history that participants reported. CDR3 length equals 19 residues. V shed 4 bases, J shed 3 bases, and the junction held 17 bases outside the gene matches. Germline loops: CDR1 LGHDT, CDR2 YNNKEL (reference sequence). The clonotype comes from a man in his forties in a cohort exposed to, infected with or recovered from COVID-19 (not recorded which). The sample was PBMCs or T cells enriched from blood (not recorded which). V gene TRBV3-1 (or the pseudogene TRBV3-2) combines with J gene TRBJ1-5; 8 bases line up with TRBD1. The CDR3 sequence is CASSPPPDREVGNNQPQHF. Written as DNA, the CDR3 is TGTGCCAGCAGCCCGCCCCCGGACAGGGAGGTTGGAAACAATCAGCCCCAGCATTTT.